Listed below are T cell receptor beta chains from one sample, sequenced in a study of blood T cell repertoires in COVID-19. Clones were read by immunoSEQ multiplex PCR, and TCRdb kept only the in-frame ones, dropping some. The sample records roughly 140,000 clones, 84% being singletons. Sequenced input: peripheral blood. These receptors were obtained from a man between 65 and 85 years old with acute or convalescent COVID-19. CDR3s include the opening cysteine and the closing phenylalanine or tryptophan. D genes are given only for firm matches. Not all rows give a size; the values are once, few, many and, for expanded clones, a class.

abundance | j_gene | v_gene | d_gene | CDR3aa | CDR3nt
. | TRBJ2-3 | TRBV24-1 | TRBD1 | CATSDISTGGETDTQYF | TGTGCCACCAGTGACATCTCTACAGGGGGCGAAACAGATACGCAGTATTTT
. | TRBJ1-1 | TRBV3-1/TRBV3-2 | . | CASSSETYTEAFF | TGTGCCAGCAGCTCCGAGACTTACACTGAAGCTTTCTTT
. | TRBJ2-3 | TRBV19 | . | CASSAPQGSDSTDTQYF | TGTGCCAGTAGTGCACCCCAGGGGAGCGATAGCACAGATACGCAGTATTTT
. | TRBJ2-7 | TRBV18 | TRBD2 | CASSPSVTRGEEQYF | TGTGCCAGCTCACCCTCGGTGACACGGGGGGAGGAACAGTACTTC
once | TRBJ2-5 | TRBV27 | . | CASSLSSGRETQYF | TGTGCCAGCAGTTTATCGTCAGGGCGAGAGACCCAGTACTTC
. | TRBJ1-4 | TRBV6-6 | TRBD1 | CASSHPRQGRNEKLFF | TGTGCCAGCAGCCATCCTCGACAGGGGCGGAACGAAAAACTGTTTTTT
. | TRBJ1-5 | TRBV11-2 | . | CASSLDQQPQHF | TGTGCCAGCAGCTTAGATCAGCAGCCCCAGCATTTT
. | TRBJ1-6 | TRBV2 | TRBD1 | CASSLTGFNSPLHF | TGTGCCAGCAGTTTGACAGGGTTCAATTCACCCCTCCACTTT
. | TRBJ1-2 | TRBV11-2 | . | CASNRLQGNYGYTF | TGTGCCAGCAACCGTCTACAGGGCAACTATGGCTACACCTTC
. | TRBJ2-3 | TRBV5-5 | TRBD1 | CASSPGQGRDTQYF | TGTGCCAGCAGCCCCGGACAGGGGCGGGATACGCAGTATTTT
once | TRBJ2-7 | TRBV7-3 | TRBD1 | CASSPEGGQSYEQYF | TGTGCCAGCAGCCCCGAAGGGGGACAGAGCTACGAGCAGTACTTC
. | TRBJ1-4 | TRBV12-3/TRBV12-4 | . | CASSPGNSGKLFF | TGTGCCAGCAGCCCCGGGAACTCAGGAAAACTGTTTTTT
. | TRBJ2-5 | TRBV7-9 | TRBD1 | CASSLGDRAFSRQETQYF | TGTGCCAGCAGCTTAGGGGACAGGGCGTTCTCGCGCCAAGAGACCCAGTACTTC
. | TRBJ2-5 | TRBV3-1/TRBV3-2 | . | CASSQGRQRTQYF | TGTGCCAGCAGCCAAGGACGGCAGCGGACCCAGTACTTC
once | TRBJ1-5 | TRBV27 | TRBD1 | CASRKGQINQPQHF | TGTGCCAGCAGAAAGGGACAGATCAATCAGCCCCAGCATTTT
. | TRBJ1-1 | TRBV5-4 | . | CASSLDLRQVTLGAEAFF | TGTGCCAGCAGCTTGGATCTTCGACAGGTGACCCTAGGGGCTGAAGCTTTCTTT
. | TRBJ1-6 | TRBV4-1 | . | CASSQDRGWEPPLHF | TGCGCCAGCAGCCAAGACCGGGGTTGGGAGCCACCCCTCCACTTT
. | TRBJ1-1 | TRBV5-6 | . | CASSLGTGRGTSFF | TGTGCCAGCAGCTTAGGGACTGGCCGTGGGACTTCTTTCTTT